This T cell receptor beta chain was sequenced for a study of CD8+ T cells in alopecia areata. Notes on the study in general: Scalp data also include sequences from resident alphabeta T cells of normal skin. Tofacitinib significantly brought down scalp clonality and expanded CD8+ clones among top 100. Given one nonresponder, whether baseline CD8+ expansion relates to response remains uncertain. Elevated clonality characterized lesional scalp relative to normal scalp, particularly in alopecia totalis/universalis.

RNA, once extracted, was reverse transcribed into cDNA for use as the sequencing template. The data were produced by immunoSEQ multiplex PCR, yet TCRdb's version contains in-frame clones alone and is incomplete. The repertoire includes about 140,000 clones, around 86% of them detected once, and over 10% sits in the top ten. With 5 bases removed from V and 2 bases from J, the gap between germline ends came to 10 bases. CDR3 length: 15 amino acids. Germline V gene sequence: CDR1 MNHEY, CDR2 SMNVEV (reference sequence). Points on this clone: Its specificity is not known.

Treatment in this sample: oral pan-JAK inhibitor, 5-10 mg twice daily. The sequenced sample was CD8+ T cells sorted from blood, obtained at week 4, from a patient treated with tofacitinib. The receptor comes from a human donor with alopecia areata. The chain carries TRBV27 and TRBJ2-6, with D tentatively TRBD1 (5 bases). CDR3 region: CASSRQLTGANVLTF. The CDR3 region has the DNA TGTGCCAGCAGTCGACAGCTAACTGGGGCCAACGTCCTGACTTTC.